These 26 T cell receptor beta chains originate from one sample sequenced in a study of regulatory T cells in long-lasting Graves disease. Investigators prepared the TCR beta libraries by applying iRepertoire HTBI primers and Arm-PCR of CDR3 regions. TCRdb called the multiplex PCR reads again in MiXCR, with one record for every CDR3 protein. The data hold around 460,000 distinct CDR3 sequences, with 20% to 25% observed a single time. Time point given: persistent/refractory GD, antithyroid drugs over 5 years with positive TRAb. PBMC-derived RNA was used for the TCR library. The starting material was peripheral blood mononuclear cells (PBMCs), obtained when the disease was refractory, from a patient treated with antithyroid drugs. These receptors all come from a female donor with Graves disease.

This clonotype was detected many times. The chain is built from TRBV27 and TRBJ2-2; weak D call: TRBD2 (5 bases). CDR1 is MNHEY and CDR2 is SMNVEV in the germline V gene (reference sequence). V was clipped by 4 bases and J by 13 bases, with 10 bases between them. This CDR3 is 11 amino acids long. CDR3 sequence reads: CASSSRAGLFF. The CDR3 DNA reads as TGTGCCAGCAGTTCCCGGGCGGGGCTGTTTTTT.

This clonotype was observed many times. V is TRBV20-1 and J is TRBJ2-7; D gene uncertain. V shed 0 bases and J shed 6 bases, with 12 bases lying between them. This CDR3 is built from 13 residues. Germline V lookup: CDR1 DFQATT, CDR2 SNEGSKA (reference sequence). The CDR3 region is CSAREGLTREQYF. CDR3 sequence (DNA): TGCAGTGCTAGAGAGGGATTAACTCGCGAGCAGTACTTC.

V gene TRBV10-3 combines with J gene TRBJ1-3, with D hard to call. Looked up from germline, CDR1 is ENHRY and CDR2 is SYGVKD. This CDR3 has 14 amino acids. The V gene lost 10 bases and the J gene lost 0 bases, with 13 bases spanning the gap. CDR3 protein: CATSRTPSGNTIYF. The CDR3 DNA reads TGTGCCACTTCCAGAACACCCTCTGGAAACACCATATATTTT.

In this sample, this clonotype turned up many times. The chain combines TRBV7-3 with TRBJ1-1; D is undetermined. This CDR3 has 13 amino acids. Germline V gene lookup returns CDR1 SGHTA and CDR2 FQGTGA. The V end lost 5 bases, the J end lost 6 bases, and 13 bases lay between the germline ends. CDR3 amino acids: CASSPNQEAEAFF. Here the CDR3 DNA reads TGTGCCAGCAGCCCAAACCAAGAGGCTGAAGCTTTCTTT.

This clonotype has at least ten counts. V gene TRBV27 combines with J gene TRBJ1-2; 9 positions match TRBD1. V was clipped by 6 bases and J by 0 bases; unmatched bases: 8. The length of the CDR3 is 16 residues. Looked up from germline, CDR1 is MNHEY and CDR2 is SMNVEV (reference sequence). The CDR3, as DNA: TGTGCCAGCAGCAGACCGGGACAGGGCGCTAACTATGGCTACACCTTC. Translation: CASSRPGQGANYGYTF.

This clonotype showed up just a few times. This sequence joins TRBV4-2 and TRBJ2-5; D is tentatively TRBD1 or TRBD2 (7 bases each). The CDR3 totals 17 residues. V was trimmed by 3 bases and J by 1 base, leaving 18 bases between them. The germline V gene encodes CDR1 LGHNA and CDR2 YNFKEQ. Here the CDR3 DNA reads TGTGCCAGCAGCCAGGGTAGCAGGGGGGGACCCCAAGAGACCCAGTACTTC. This gives the protein CASSQGSRGGPQETQYF.

This clonotype came up a few times. The junction and the germline gene differ at one end; a read error may be behind it. This chain uses TRBV2 with TRBJ2-4; D may be TRBD1 (6 bases). There are 15 residues in the CDR3. The V gene's germline CDR1 is SNHLY and CDR2 FYNNEI. CDR3 coding DNA: TGTGCCAGCAGTGAACCGACAGGTCTAAAAACCATTCAGTACTTC. Protein product: CASSEPTGLKTIQYF.

Comment on this clonotype: A much larger clonotype is one base distant, so this may be a read error. The chain uses TRBV12-3 or TRBV12-4 and TRBJ2-7; a weak D match, TRBD1 (5 bases). This CDR3 comprises 14 residues. V gave up 2 bases and J gave up 6 bases, with 14 bases separating them. CDR3 sequence reads: CASSLRGMGFEQYF. As DNA, the CDR3 is TGTGCCAGCAGTTTAAGGGGCATGGGCTTCGAGCAGTACTTC.

This clonotype was seen ten or more times. DNA of the CDR3: TGTGCCAGCCATAGACTCAGGGGGCATGGCTACACCTTC. It encodes CASHRLRGHGYTF. The gene calls are TRBV28 and TRBJ1-2, with 8 bases identical to TRBD1. V shed 8 bases and J 6 bases; nucleotides not matched to a gene: 8. CDR3 length: 13 residues. CDR1 is MDHEN and CDR2 is SYDVKM in the germline V gene.

The chain joins TRBV6-2 or TRBV6-3 to TRBJ2-7; D remains ambiguous. Germline CDR1 and CDR2: MNHEY and SVGEGT. Trimming removed 6 bases at V and 5 bases at J, with 17 bases between. The CDR3 covers 14 residues. Written as DNA, the CDR3 is TGTGCCAGCAGCCCCGGGCCGAATCTTAACGAGCAGTACTTC. Protein product: CASSPGPNLNEQYF.

This clonotype occurred a few times. The chain has TRBV20-1 and TRBJ2-4; D is unclear. From germline, CDR1 is DFQATT and CDR2 SNEGSKA (reference sequence). Deletions cut 5 bases from V and 8 bases from J, with 7 bases between. The CDR3 has 10 residues. The CDR3 loop reads CSALFDIQYF. Here the CDR3 DNA reads TGCAGTGCTCTGTTCGACATTCAGTACTTC.

This clonotype showed up many times. The chain uses TRBV6-5 and TRBJ2-6; D is undetermined. The CDR3 loop spans 16 amino acids. V shed 1 base and J shed 3 bases, with 10 bases lying between them. Germline V CDR1 and CDR2: MNHEY, SVGAGI. The CDR3 here is CASSYFLRDGANVLTF. CDR3 sequence (DNA): TGTGCCAGCAGTTACTTCCTCCGAGATGGGGCCAACGTCCTGACTTTC.

This clonotype was detected many times. J is TRBJ1-2 and V is TRBV12-5, with D possibly matching TRBD1 (5 bases). V gave up 3 bases and J gave up 6 bases, with 8 bases separating them. The CDR3 is 12 residues long. Germline assignment: CDR1 LGHNT and CDR2 FRNRAP. The CDR3 nucleotides are TGTGCTAGTGGTTTCGGGGGGAATGGCTACACCTTC. It codes for CASGFGGNGYTF.

V gene TRBV7-2 combines with J gene TRBJ2-7; D is perhaps TRBD1 (6 bases). V was trimmed by 5 bases and J by 3 bases, leaving 11 bases between them. The CDR3 consists of 13 residues. Germline V gives CDR1 SGHTA, CDR2 FQGNSA. CDR3 region: CASSVDSGYEQYF. The CDR3 nucleotides are TGTGCCAGCAGCGTGGACAGTGGCTACGAGCAGTACTTC. Drawing the rest from reference TRBV7-2 and TRBJ2-7, the complete variable domain is GAGVSQSPSNKVTEKGKDVELRCDPISGHTALYWYRQSLGQGLEFLIYFQGNSAPDKSGLPSDRFSAERTGGSVSTLTIQRTQQEDSAVYLCASSVDSGYEQYFGPGTRLTVT.

This clonotype was picked up many times. The chain is built from TRBV12-3 or TRBV12-4 and TRBJ2-5; D is tentatively TRBD1 or TRBD2 (6 bases each). Deletions cut 6 bases from V and 2 bases from J, with 13 bases between. The CDR3 loop spans 14 amino acids. As DNA, the CDR3 is TGTGCCAGCAGGTGGGGGGCGGGGCAAGAGACCCAGTACTTC. Its translation: CASRWGAGQETQYF.

This clonotype was counted only a few times. The rearrangement links TRBV30 to TRBJ1-2, with TRBD1 as a possible D gene (5 bases). This CDR3 spans 15 amino acids. Germline lookup yields CDR1 GTSNPN and CDR2 SVGIG (reference sequence). V gave up 4 bases and J gave up 0 bases, with 15 bases separating them. Here the CDR3 reads CAWTGTTRTNYGYTF. The CDR3 nucleotides are TGTGCCTGGACCGGGACCACTAGAACTAACTATGGCTACACCTTC.

This clonotype was detected a few times. The V call is TRBV20-1, the J call TRBJ1-1; tentative D call: TRBD1 (6 bases). Germline CDR1 and CDR2: DFQATT and SNEGSKA (reference sequence). The CDR3 loop spans 16 amino acids. Deletions cut 0 bases from V and 3 bases from J, with 17 bases between. The CDR3: CSARDLARGLDTEAFF. The CDR3 coding sequence is TGCAGTGCTAGAGATCTCGCTCGGGGGCTTGACACTGAAGCTTTCTTT.

This sequence joins TRBV19 and TRBJ2-2, with a possible D match to TRBD1 (5 bases). The germline gives CDR1 LNHDA, CDR2 SQIVND (reference sequence). The CDR3 covers 15 residues. Trimming took 3 bases from V and 0 from J, leaving 8 bases between them. The CDR3 spells CASSMGQSNTGELFF. The CDR3 DNA sequence: TGTGCCAGTAGTATGGGGCAGTCGAACACCGGGGAGCTGTTTTTT.

This chain uses TRBV20-1 with TRBJ2-3; 8 positions agree with TRBD2. The germline V gene has CDR1 DFQATT and CDR2 SNEGSKA (reference sequence). The CDR3 is made up of 14 amino acids. V shed 5 bases, J shed 0 bases, and the junction held 4 bases outside the gene matches. CDR3 protein: CSAPGTSSTDTQYF. The DNA of the CDR3 is TGCAGTGCTCCCGGGACTAGTAGCACAGATACGCAGTATTTT.

The rearrangement joins TRBV19 to TRBJ1-1, with D possibly being TRBD1 (5 bases). This CDR3 contains 17 residues. Germline V gives CDR1 LNHDA, CDR2 SQIVND (reference sequence). The V and J ends lost 6 bases and 0 bases respectively, with 20 bases between them. The CDR3 DNA sequence: TGTGCCAGTAGAACAGGACGGCTCCTAGACATGAACACTGAAGCTTTCTTT. This translates into CASRTGRLLDMNTEAFF.

V is TRBV19 and J is TRBJ1-4; unclear D gene. This CDR3 spans 12 amino acids. Germline CDR1 and CDR2: LNHDA and SQIVND (reference sequence). The ends were cut back, 5 bases at V and 7 bases at J, with 8 bases in the middle. The CDR3: CASSPNVEKLFF. DNA of the CDR3: TGTGCCAGTAGTCCCAACGTTGAAAAACTGTTTTTT.

The V gene is TRBV5-1, the J gene TRBJ1-4, with 7 bases fitting TRBD1. The CDR3 runs 15 residues. V lost 4 bases and J lost 1; bases outside the gene matches: 4. CDR1 is SGHRS, CDR2 YFSETQ, per germline. The CDR3 spells CASSPGTETNEKLFF. As DNA, the CDR3 is TGCGCCAGCAGCCCCGGGACAGAAACTAATGAAAAACTGTTTTTT.

There are many counts of this clonotype. This sequence joins TRBV6-1 and TRBJ1-2, with D unclear. The length of the CDR3 is 16 residues. Trimming cost V 1 base and J 4 bases, with 16 bases left between them. CDR1 and CDR2 from the germline V gene are MNHNS and SASEGT. CDR3 in amino acids: CASSEVGPGGLYGYTF. The DNA of the CDR3 is TGTGCCAGCAGTGAAGTAGGTCCAGGCGGACTCTATGGCTACACCTTC.

The genes are TRBV24-1 and TRBJ2-7; no reliable D call. CDR3 length: 20 residues. Germline V gene lookup returns CDR1 KGHDR and CDR2 SFDVKD. Trimming cost V 1 base and J 1 base, with 25 bases left between them. CDR3 protein: CATSDLNKRVRHQISYEQYF. In nucleotides, the CDR3 is TGTGCCACCAGTGATTTAAACAAACGGGTTAGGCACCAGATATCCTACGAGCAGTACTTC.

The chain uses TRBV7-2 and TRBJ1-2, with D hard to call. The CDR3 length is 13 residues. The V and J ends lost 5 bases and 2 bases respectively, with 9 bases between them. Germline V gives CDR1 SGHTA, CDR2 FQGNSA. CDR3 sequence reads: CASSVRRNYGYTF. CDR3 DNA sequence: TGTGCCAGCAGCGTGAGACGGAACTATGGCTACACCTTC.

This clonotype was counted ten times or more. The chain recombines TRBV2 with TRBJ2-4; the D gene is possibly TRBD2 (7 bases). Trimming removed 3 bases at V and 5 bases at J, with 14 bases between. Germline V CDR1 and CDR2: SNHLY, FYNNEI. This CDR3 has 15 amino acids. The CDR3 region is CASSDRGAVENIQYF. The CDR3 DNA sequence: TGTGCCAGCAGTGATCGGGGGGCGGTGGAAAACATTCAGTACTTC.